The 4 T cell receptor beta chains in this list originate from one sample, sequenced in a study of vaccination and CD4 T cells after COVID-19. No antigen has been assigned to these receptors. The treatment here: 10-day PBMC culture with coronavirus spike peptide pools or control peptides (ViraFEST assay). The Oncomine TCR Beta short-read assay generated sequence data from the DNA of cultured CD4+ T cells. Via MiXCR, TCRdb re-called the PCR reads, giving one row per CDR3 protein. Of some 25,000 distinct CDR3 sequences listed, about two thirds are singletons. The sequenced sample was CD4+ T cells from blood, cultured in vitro, obtained after SARS-CoV-2 vaccination. The receptor set was obtained from a human donor who received a COVID-19 vaccine.

J is TRBJ2-3 and V is TRBV20-1; D is ambiguous. Deletions cut 4 bases from V and 0 bases from J, with 17 bases between. Germline loops: CDR1 DFQATT, CDR2 SNEGSKA (reference sequence). The CDR3 length is 16 residues. CDR3 DNA sequence: TGCAGTGCTACCGATTTGAGGCGGCGTAGCACAGATACGCAGTATTTT. Translating it yields CSATDLRRRSTDTQYF.

The chain carries TRBV20-1 and TRBJ2-5; TRBD1 matches 8 bases. V shed 6 bases and J 7 bases; nucleotides not matched to a gene: 7. CDR3 length: 12 amino acids. In germline, CDR1 is DFQATT, CDR2 SNEGSKA (reference sequence). The DNA for the CDR3 is TGCAGTGCCCTAGGACAGGGAGCGACCCAGTACTTC. Its translation is CSALGQGATQYF.

The chain employs TRBV5-5 and TRBJ1-6; D is possibly TRBD1 (6 bases). CDR3 length: 15 residues. Germline V gives CDR1 SGHKS, CDR2 YYEKEE (reference sequence). Trimming cost V 2 bases and J 5 bases, with 11 bases left between them. This chain's CDR3 is CASSFSPGDNSPLHF. CDR3 in DNA: TGTGCCAGCAGCTTTAGTCCAGGGGATAATTCACCCCTCCACTTT. The entire variable domain, with the rest obtained from reference TRBV5-5 and TRBJ1-6, is as follows: DAGVTQSPTHLIKTRGQQVTLRCSPISGHKSVSWYQQVLGQGPQFIFQYYEKEERGRGNFPDRFSARQFPNYSSELNVNALLLGDSALYLCASSFSPGDNSPLHFGNGTRLTVT.

This chain uses TRBV11-2 with TRBJ2-2, with TRBD2 identical over 11 bases. The CDR3 totals 15 residues. The J segment lost 4 bases and the V segment lost 5 bases, leaving 3 bases of the junction unmatched. Germline V CDR1 and CDR2: SGHAT, FQNNGV. The DNA for the CDR3 is TGTGCCAGCAGCCCTAGCGGGGGGCTCACCGGGGAGCTGTTTTTT. This gives the protein CASSPSGGLTGELFF.